A selection of T cell receptor beta chains follows, all from one sample in a study of blood T cell repertoires in COVID-19. Assay used: immunoSEQ multiplex PCR; TCRdb lists only in-frame clones, some missing. The repertoire holds nearly 300,000 clones, with more than 70% as singletons. The sample taken for sequencing was peripheral blood. The receptors were sampled from a woman in her twenties or thirties who had recovered from COVID-19. CDR3s include the opening cysteine and the closing phenylalanine or tryptophan. A D gene is named only where the DNA matches it firmly. A clone size is listed for some rows: how often the clone was seen (once, few, many), or a class if it is expanded.

-	TRBJ1-1	-	TRBV11-2	TGTGCCAGCAGCTCGTACAGGGAGTCGTTAAACACTGAAGCTTTCTTT	CASSSYRESLNTEAFF
few	TRBJ1-2	TRBD1	TRBV5-1	TGCGCCAGCAGCTTGGACAGGGGAAACTATGGCTACACCTTC	CASSLDRGNYGYTF
-	TRBJ1-1	-	TRBV6-2/TRBV6-3	TGTGCCAGCAGTCGAGGACAGTCGAACACTGAAGCTTTCTTT	CASSRGQSNTEAFF
-	TRBJ1-5	TRBD1	TRBV7-2	TGTGCCAGCAGCTTAGGTCCGGGACAGGCACACCATCAGCCCCAGCATTTT	CASSLGPGQAHHQPQHF
-	TRBJ1-1	TRBD1	TRBV6-5	TGTGCCAGCAGTTCCACGGACAGGCGGGCCACTGAAGCTTTCTTT	CASSSTDRRATEAFF
-	TRBJ2-7	TRBD1	TRBV18	TGTGCCAGCTCACGGGGGACAGGTTTCTACGAGCAGTACTTC	CASSRGTGFYEQYF
-	TRBJ1-1	-	TRBV9	TGTGCCAGCAGCGCTGGACAGTTCACTGAAGCTTTCTTT	CASSAGQFTEAFF
-	TRBJ1-5	TRBD1	TRBV6-6	TGTGCCAGCAGTTCTCATCAGGGGGTTCAATCAGTGCCCCAGCATTTT	CASSSHQGVQSVPQHF
-	TRBJ1-2	-	TRBV18	TGTGCCAGCTCACCTGGGAGGGTTTCTGGCTACACCTTC	CASSPGRVSGYTF
-	TRBJ1-5	TRBD1	TRBV18	TGTGCCAGCCTGCAGGGGGCGAATCAGCCCCAGCATTTT	CASLQGANQPQHF
-	TRBJ1-4	-	TRBV29-1	TGCAGCGTGGCGACAGGAACTAATGAAAAACTGTTTTTT	CSVATGTNEKLFF
-	TRBJ2-7	TRBD1	TRBV5-4	TGTGCCAGCAGCGCTGGGACAGGGGGTACCTACGAGCAGTACTTC	CASSAGTGGTYEQYF
-	TRBJ1-1	-	TRBV12-3/TRBV12-4	TGTGCCAGCAGCCCAAGCTCGAACACTGAAGCTTTCTTT	CASSPSSNTEAFF
-	TRBJ2-1	-	TRBV5-1	TGCGCCAGCAGCATCCGGGACTTCCCCTACAATGAGCAGTTCTTC	CASSIRDFPYNEQFF
-	TRBJ1-2	-	TRBV3-1/TRBV3-2	TGTGCCAGCAGCCAAGCGGACAGACTGAGCTATGGCTACACCTTC	CASSQADRLSYGYTF
-	TRBJ2-1	TRBD1	TRBV7-7	TGTGCCAGCAGCACAGACAGGGGACACGAGCAGTTCTTC	CASSTDRGHEQFF
-	TRBJ1-2	-	TRBV7-3	TGTGCCAGCAGCTCGGGTCTCGATCGGCGCTTAGGGGATGGCTACACCTTC	CASSSGLDRRLGDGYTF
-	TRBJ2-5	TRBD1	TRBV24-1	TGTGCCACCAGTGATAGGGCAGGGGGCCGGGTTGAGACCCAGTACTTC	CATSDRAGGRVETQYF
once	TRBJ1-1	-	TRBV6-5	TGTGCCAGCAGTTCCCCCAGGGGATTGGACACTGAAGCTTTCTTT	CASSSPRGLDTEAFF
-	TRBJ2-2	-	TRBV19	TGTGCCAGTACCTCATATAATAGCGGATCGAACACCGGGGAGCTGTTTTTT	CASTSYNSGSNTGELFF
-	TRBJ1-6	-	TRBV5-4	TGTGCCAGCAGCTTGGGACAGACAGATAATTCACCCCTCCACTTT	CASSLGQTDNSPLHF
-	TRBJ2-7	-	TRBV6-5	TGTGCCAGCAGTTATGTGGGGGCAAACTACGAGCAGTACTTC	CASSYVGANYEQYF
-	TRBJ1-4	-	TRBV30	TGTGCCTGGAGGGCAGTGCCCTCCGGGAGAAAACTGTTTTTT	CAWRAVPSGRKLFF
-	TRBJ2-1	TRBD2	TRBV7-2	TGTGCCAGCAGCTTCCAGCGGGGCCGCGAACCAGAGCAGTTCTTC	CASSFQRGREPEQFF
-	TRBJ1-1	-	TRBV5-4	TGTGCCAGCAGCTTGGCGTCAGGGCTGAACACTGAAGCTTTCTTT	CASSLASGLNTEAFF
-	TRBJ2-1	-	TRBV11-3	TGTGCCAGCAGCTTGGGGGCTCAGGATATTGCGTCGCAGTTCTTC	CASSLGAQDIASQFF
-	TRBJ2-1	-	TRBV18	TGTGCCAGCTCACCCAGACCGGGGGATGAGCAGTTCTTC	CASSPRPGDEQFF
-	TRBJ1-1	-	TRBV7-6	TGTGCCAGCAGGGACAAACGGAACACTGAAGCTTTCTTT	CASRDKRNTEAFF
-	TRBJ2-2	TRBD1	TRBV6-2/TRBV6-3	TGTGCCAGCAGTTTCCCCAGGACAGGGGCGAACGGGGAGCTGTTTTTT	CASSFPRTGANGELFF
-	TRBJ2-7	-	TRBV12-3/TRBV12-4	TGTGCCAGCAGTTTGAGGACAGTGTACGAGCAGTACTTC	CASSLRTVYEQYF
-	TRBJ2-5	-	TRBV6-1	TGTGCCAGCAGTGAAGCGGTTAGCCGTAAGACCCAGTACTTC	CASSEAVSRKTQYF
-	TRBJ2-7	TRBD1	TRBV4-3	TGCGCCAGCAGCCGCCAACGAACAGGGGGCAGGGACGAGCAGTACTTC	CASSRQRTGGRDEQYF
-	TRBJ2-7	TRBD1	TRBV9	TGTGCCAGCAGCGGAGGAACCAGGGGGTACGAGCAGTACTTC	CASSGGTRGYEQYF
-	TRBJ1-2	TRBD1	TRBV30	TGTGCCTGGAGTGTACAGGGGAATGGCTACACCTTC	CAWSVQGNGYTF
-	TRBJ2-7	TRBD1	TRBV12-3/TRBV12-4	TGTGCCAGCAGGACAGGGCCTGCCTACGAGCAGTACTTC	CASRTGPAYEQYF
-	TRBJ2-1	TRBD2	TRBV5-6	TGTGCCAGCAGTTCATTAGGCGGGGGGGCCCACAATGAGCAGTTCTTC	CASSSLGGGAHNEQFF
many	TRBJ2-3	-	TRBV6-4	TGTGCCAGCAGTGACCGGGCTAGCGGCACAGATACGCAGTATTTT	CASSDRASGTDTQYF
-	TRBJ1-1	-	TRBV4-3	TGCGCCAGCAGCCTCGACAGGAACACTGAAGCTTTCTTT	CASSLDRNTEAFF
-	TRBJ2-1	TRBD2	TRBV9	TGTGCCAGCAGTCGGACTAGCGGGGATTTTAATGAGCAGTTCTTC	CASSRTSGDFNEQFF
-	TRBJ2-5	-	TRBV4-1	TGCGCCAGCAGTCGACCGGGAGATACTCAAGAGACCCAGTACTTC	CASSRPGDTQETQYF
-	TRBJ2-5	-	TRBV2	TGTGCCAGCAGTGAAGTGCTTGCGGGGCGGGAGACCCAGTACTTC	CASSEVLAGRETQYF
-	TRBJ2-7	TRBD1	TRBV25-1	TGTGCCAGCAGCGACAGGGGCTCCTACGAGCAGTACTTC	CASSDRGSYEQYF
few	TRBJ2-1	-	TRBV12-3/TRBV12-4	TGTGCCAGCAGTTCTTTCGCCGGCGGTGAGCAGTTCTTC	CASSSFAGGEQFF
once	TRBJ2-3	TRBD1	TRBV10-3	TGTGCCATCAGTGCCCAATCAGGGGGAGGCACAGATACGCAGTATTTT	CAISAQSGGGTDTQYF
few	TRBJ2-7	TRBD2	TRBV19	TGTGCCAGTAGTATTTCGCCCGGGACTAGCGGGGGTACCTACGAGCAGTACTTC	CASSISPGTSGGTYEQYF
-	TRBJ1-5	-	TRBV28	TGTGCCAGCAGTTCCCGAATGACAGTGTATAGCAATCAGCCCCAGCATTTT	CASSSRMTVYSNQPQHF
-	TRBJ2-3	TRBD2	TRBV10-3	TGTGCCGCCGTAGCGGGGGGACCACCCAGCTTCACAGATACGCAGTATTTT	CAAVAGGPPSFTDTQYF
-	TRBJ2-1	TRBD2	TRBV7-3	TGTGCCAGCAGCCCGCGGACTAGCGGGGACAATGAGCAGTTCTTC	CASSPRTSGDNEQFF
-	TRBJ1-5	-	TRBV6-2/TRBV6-3	-	CASSSSRQPQHF
-	TRBJ1-2	-	TRBV19	TGTGCCAGTTCCAGGTCCCAATATGGCTACACCTTC	CASSRSQYGYTF
-	TRBJ1-6	TRBD1	TRBV7-2	TGTGCCAGCAGCATTGCCCGGGACAGAAATTCACCCCTCCACTTT	CASSIARDRNSPLHF
-	TRBJ1-2	-	TRBV5-5	TGTGCCAGCAGCCCGGACAATAACTATGGCTACACCTTC	CASSPDNNYGYTF
once	TRBJ2-7	-	TRBV19	TGTGCCAGTAGTATAGCACCAGGGGTGACCTACGAGCAGTACTTC	CASSIAPGVTYEQYF
-	TRBJ1-1	-	TRBV27	TGTGCCAGCAGGGACAGCTATACAAGAGGGAACACTGAAGCTTTCTTT	CASRDSYTRGNTEAFF
-	TRBJ2-7	-	TRBV7-8	TGTGCCAGCAGCTCCCACGGACAGACTTACTACGAGCAGTACTTC	CASSSHGQTYYEQYF
-	TRBJ1-2	TRBD1	TRBV5-4	TGTGCCAGCAGCCTGGACCCAGGGGGCTATGGCTACACCTTC	CASSLDPGGYGYTF
-	TRBJ1-1	-	TRBV6-5	TGTGCCAGCATAAAACAGGGGAACACTGAAGCTTTCTTT	CASIKQGNTEAFF